The clone carrying this T cell receptor (beta chain) was seen only a few times. Its antigen is not identified. The source of the sample is a study of beta chain features in type 1 diabetes. Study details: Sorted cell examination encompassed approximately 110 million cells across all samples. Study results and caveats: Using cDNA template may skew counts toward highly expressing activated cells. A moderate, significant TCRB CDR3 shortening appeared in type 1 diabetes across four CD4+ subsets.

This CDR3 region has 13 residues. Germline loops: CDR1 SGHDT, CDR2 YYEEEE. The ends were cut back, 3 bases at V and 2 bases at J, with 7 bases in the middle. Expressed TCRB transcripts were sequenced because the entire RNA isolate underwent reverse transcription. The repertoire was sequenced with immunoSEQ multiplex PCR; TCRdb's copy has only in-frame clones and lacks some. The profile shows hundreds of thousands of clones, around an eighth of them singletons. Sequenced material: naive CD4+ T cells from blood. This sequence was found in a man aged 18 to 29 with type 1 diabetes. This rearrangement joins TRBV5-6 to TRBJ2-3; a possible D gene is TRBD1 (5 bases). The CDR3 loop is CASSWTITDTQYF. The CDR3 bases are TGTGCCAGCAGCTGGACAATCACAGATACGCAGTATTTT.